Only a few counts were recorded for the clone carrying this TCR beta chain. Its antigen is as yet unknown. This sample stems from a study of cytomegalovirus exposure and HLA in healthy donors. Whole-study results and caveats: Earlier results showed most TCR beta V segments being productive about 87% or about 30% of the time. Being indistinguishable, some V segments were excluded, TRBV6-2 and TRBV6-3 among them.

The study ran its PCR with 60 Vbeta and 13 Jbeta primers. Produced via immunoSEQ multiplex PCR; TCRdb's table is partial and in-frame only. The sample lists about 160,000 clones, approximately 80% occurring once. This CDR3 is 15 amino acids long. V dropped 6 bases and J dropped 0; count of bases not matched to a gene: 7. Germline CDR1 is SNHLY and CDR2 is FYNNEI. The chain combines TRBV2 with TRBJ1-1, with 7 bases fitting TRBD1. Source material: PBMCs. The receptor was isolated from a woman aged 50 to 60 in good health and CMV-seronegative. The CDR3 here is CASRPGDSMNTEAFF. The CDR3 DNA follows: TGTGCCAGCAGGCCCGGGGACAGTATGAACACTGAAGCTTTCTTT.